These 16 T cell receptor beta chains share one sample of origin, sequenced in a study of shared clonotypes between healthy human individuals. Clones were read by immunoSEQ multiplex PCR, and TCRdb kept only the in-frame ones, dropping some. Seen here are 1.6 million or so clones, approximately 98.5% observed once, and the top ten hold roughly 0.36%. The sequenced material came from naive CD4+ T cells sorted from blood. The subset denotes: CD45RA+ positively selected. The receptors derive from a man aged 25-45 years in good health.

The J gene is TRBJ2-2, the V gene TRBV5-5; TRBD2 aligns across 11 bases. This CDR3 contains 16 residues. CDR1 and CDR2 from the germline V gene are SGHKS and YYEKEE (reference sequence). Germline trimming cut 0 bases from V and 7 bases from J; bases unmatched to any gene: 5. DNA of the CDR3: TGTGCCAGCAGCTTGGCACTAGCGGGAGCTGTCGGGGAGCTGTTTTTT. Encoded protein: CASSLALAGAVGELFF.

This chain links TRBV29-1 with TRBJ2-1; weak D call: TRBD2 (5 bases). Trimming removed 2 bases at V and 9 bases at J, with 17 bases between. Germline V gene lookup returns CDR1 SQVTM and CDR2 ANQGSEA. CDR3 length equals 14 residues. The CDR3 sequence is CSVEPPGYLGEQFF. In DNA form, the CDR3 reads TGCAGCGTTGAACCTCCGGGGTACCTGGGTGAGCAGTTCTTC.

The gene calls are TRBV6-5 and TRBJ1-1; TRBD1 is a possible D gene (5 bases). The CDR3 loop spans 14 amino acids. The germline gives CDR1 MNHEY, CDR2 SVGAGI. V shed 3 bases and J shed 1 base, with 9 bases lying between them. The CDR3 spells CASSYVGTNTEAFF. CDR3 in DNA: TGTGCCAGCAGTTATGTGGGGACGAACACTGAAGCTTTCTTT.

The V gene is TRBV5-1, the J gene TRBJ1-1; maybe TRBD1 (6 bases). This CDR3 region has 15 residues. CDR1 is SGHRS, CDR2 YFSETQ, per germline. Trimming took off 4 bases at V and 1 base at J, with 14 bases between the two ends. The CDR3, as DNA: TGCGCCAGCAGCGAAACGGGACACTGGAACACTGAAGCTTTCTTT. Its translation is CASSETGHWNTEAFF.

The V and J genes are TRBV18 and TRBJ2-1; 7 bases are shared with TRBD1. Germline assignment: CDR1 KGHSH and CDR2 LQKENI. V lost 3 bases to trimming and J lost 5 bases; unmatched junction nucleotides: 4. CDR3 length: 14 amino acids. The chain's CDR3 is CASSPTGTDNEQFF. Written as DNA, the CDR3 is TGTGCCAGCTCACCGACAGGGACGGACAATGAGCAGTTCTTC.

The V and J genes are TRBV18 and TRBJ2-1, with TRBD2 matching over 9 bases. The germline V gene encodes CDR1 KGHSH and CDR2 LQKENI. Germline trimming cut 8 bases from V and 8 bases from J; bases unmatched to any gene: 10. The CDR3 runs 14 residues. The CDR3 here is CASLAGTRIDEQFF. In nucleotides, the CDR3 is TGTGCCAGCCTAGCGGGAACCCGGATTGATGAGCAGTTCTTC.

This clone was seen just once. V gene TRBV7-9 combines with J gene TRBJ2-1; D is unresolved. This CDR3 is built from 12 residues. The V and J ends lost 5 bases and 12 bases respectively, with 14 bases between them. The germline V gene encodes CDR1 SEHNR and CDR2 FQNEAQ (reference sequence). In nucleotides, the CDR3 is TGTGCCAGCAGCCCGGACCCCCCGACGCAGTTCTTC. This sequence encodes CASSPDPPTQFF.

The rearrangement joins TRBV19 to TRBJ2-3; D unclear. From germline, CDR1 is LNHDA and CDR2 SQIVND (reference sequence). V was shortened by 1 base and J by 6 bases, with 8 bases between the two germline ends. CDR3 length equals 13 residues. CDR3 protein: CASSIAPPDTQYF. The CDR3 coding sequence is TGTGCCAGTAGTATAGCCCCGCCCGATACGCAGTATTTT.

V is TRBV27 and J is TRBJ1-2; TRBD1 might be the D (5 bases). CDR3 length: 14 amino acids. V lost 2 bases and J 8 bases, leaving 15 bases between the germline ends. The germline V gene encodes CDR1 MNHEY and CDR2 SMNVEV (reference sequence). This CDR3 is CASSLMWGVIGYTF. CDR3 sequence (DNA): TGTGCCAGCAGTTTAATGTGGGGGGTAATAGGCTACACCTTC.

J is TRBJ1-2 and V is TRBV7-3, with D possibly matching TRBD1 (6 bases). Trimming removed 6 bases at V and 4 bases at J, with 24 bases between. Germline V gene data show CDR1 as SGHTA and CDR2 as FQGTGA. The CDR3 consists of 17 residues. The CDR3 region has the DNA TGTGCCAGCAGGCCGAACAGGGCGTCATATACAATCTATGGCTACACCTTC. Protein: CASRPNRASYTIYGYTF.

The genes are TRBV11-3 and TRBJ2-1; D possibly corresponds to TRBD2 (5 bases). V gave up 1 base and J gave up 8 bases, with 9 bases separating them. The length of the CDR3 is 13 residues. From germline, CDR1 is SGHNT and CDR2 YENEEA. In DNA, the CDR3 is TGTGCCAGCAGCTTAGTAGTGGGAGATGAGCAGTTCTTC. Encoded protein: CASSLVVGDEQFF. The variable domain in full, completed from reference TRBV11-3 and TRBJ2-1, reads EAGVVQSPRYKIIEKKQPVAFWCNPISGHNTLYWYLQNLGQGPELLIRYENEEAVDDSQLPKDRFSAERLKGVDSTLKIQPAELGDSAVYLCASSLVVGDEQFFGPGTRLTVL.

The V call is TRBV6-6, the J call TRBJ2-3; 7 positions match TRBD2. Germline V gives CDR1 MNHNY, CDR2 SVGAGI (reference sequence). V trimming: 8 bases; J trimming: 6 bases; junction bases outside the gene matches: 11. The CDR3 runs to 14 residues. The CDR3 nucleotides read TGTGCCAGCCATCGAAGCGGGGCATCCGATACGCAGTATTTT. It is translated as CASHRSGASDTQYF.

This chain links TRBV18 with TRBJ2-1, with 15 nucleotides matching TRBD2. Trimming took 6 bases from V and 2 from J; bases not matched to a gene: 2. This CDR3 has 16 residues. Per germline, CDR1 KGHSH and CDR2 LQKENI. CDR3 nucleotide sequence: TGTGCCAGCTCCCGGACTAGCGGGAGGGCCTACAATGAGCAGTTCTTC. Its translation is CASSRTSGRAYNEQFF. The full variable domain, with the rest looked up from reference TRBV18 and TRBJ2-1, is NAGVMQNPRHLVRRRGQEARLRCSPMKGHSHVYWYRQLPEEGLKFMVYLQKENIIDESGMPKERFSAEFPKEGPSILRIQQVVRGDSAAYFCASSRTSGRAYNEQFFGPGTRLTVL.

The V call is TRBV28, the J call TRBJ2-1; tentative D call: TRBD2 (6 bases). Germline V gene sequence: CDR1 MDHEN, CDR2 SYDVKM. This CDR3 has 13 residues. The V gene lost 3 bases and the J gene lost 11 bases, with 14 bases spanning the gap. CDR3 DNA: TGTGCCAGCAGTTTGGGGTGGGACTCGAAGCAGTTCTTC. Translated: CASSLGWDSKQFF. The full variable domain, with the rest looked up from reference TRBV28 and TRBJ2-1, is DVKVTQSSRYLVKRTGEKVFLECVQDMDHENMFWYRQDPGLGLRLIYFSYDVKMKEKGDIPEGYSVSREKKERFSLILESASTNQTSMYLCASSLGWDSKQFFGPGTRLTVL.

J is TRBJ2-7 and V is TRBV19; TRBD2 matches 13 bases. The CDR3 extends over 17 amino acids. Germline values: CDR1 LNHDA, CDR2 SQIVND (reference sequence). Trimming at V came to 1 base and at J to 2 bases, leaving 5 bases not matched to a gene. The CDR3 DNA reads as TGTGCCAGTAGTATAGGGAAAGGACTAGCGGGAGCCTACGAGCAGTACTTC. Translation gives CASSIGKGLAGAYEQYF.

This rearrangement joins TRBV11-2 to TRBJ1-1, with unresolved D. Germline V CDR1 and CDR2: SGHAT, FQNNGV. With 1 base removed from V and 0 bases from J, the gap between germline ends came to 9 bases. This CDR3 contains 15 residues. The CDR3 is CASSLGQVMNTEAFF. CDR3 DNA: TGTGCCAGCAGCTTAGGGCAGGTCATGAACACTGAAGCTTTCTTT.